The 15 T cell receptor beta chains in this list originate from one sample, sequenced in a study of cytomegalovirus exposure and HLA in healthy donors. With 60 Vbeta and 13 Jbeta primers, the PCR was carried out. TCRdb's table, derived via immunoSEQ multiplex PCR, lists solely in-frame clones and lacks some. The sample includes about 140,000 clones, 80% seen only once; the top ten take under 1.5%. The sequenced material came from PBMCs. These receptors were taken from a male donor in good health and CMV-seropositive.

The gene calls are TRBV18 and TRBJ2-1, with TRBD2 matching over 11 bases. The trim removed 3 bases at V and 14 bases at J, leaving 15 bases unmatched. CDR1 is KGHSH, CDR2 LQKENI, per germline. This CDR3 has 16 residues. CDR3 region: CASSPRTGTSGPMEFF. The DNA for the CDR3 is TGTGCCAGCTCACCCCGAACCGGGACTAGCGGCCCGATGGAGTTCTTC.

This clone was detected only once. The rearrangement joins TRBV9 to TRBJ2-5, with TRBD1 as a possible D gene (6 bases). This CDR3 has 14 residues. Germline values: CDR1 SGDLS, CDR2 YYNGEE. Trimming cost V 0 bases and J 4 bases, with 10 bases left between them. CDR3 nucleotide sequence: TGTGCCAGCAGCGTAGTTCAAGGGGGAGAGACCCAGTACTTC. Protein sequence: CASSVVQGGETQYF.

This clone was observed once. The chain couples TRBV5-4 to TRBJ2-7; 9 bases are shared with TRBD2. The CDR3 consists of 17 residues. Per germline, CDR1 SGHNT and CDR2 YYREEE (reference sequence). V shed 1 base, J shed 3 bases, and the junction held 11 bases outside the gene matches. The CDR3 DNA follows: TGTGCCAGCAGCTTGATGTCCGGTTCTAGCGGGGTCTACGAGCAGTACTTC. Translating gives CASSLMSGSSGVYEQYF.

This clone has more than one count but fewer than ten. The chain employs TRBV18 and TRBJ2-7; D is unclear. CDR3 size: 15 residues. Germline V gives CDR1 KGHSH, CDR2 LQKENI. Trimming shortened V by 1 base and J by 5 bases, and 15 bases separated the two germline ends. CDR3 protein: CASSPLEQSVHEQYF. CDR3 DNA sequence: TGTGCCAGCTCACCACTAGAACAGTCGGTCCACGAGCAGTACTTC.

This rearrangement joins TRBV9 to TRBJ2-3; TRBD2 is a possible D gene (6 bases). Germline V gene sequence: CDR1 SGDLS, CDR2 YYNGEE. Trimming pared 2 bases from V and 0 bases from J, leaving 16 bases between. This CDR3 is built from 17 residues. The CDR3 region is CASSVRGLGTSTDTQYF. Written as DNA, the CDR3 is TGTGCCAGCAGCGTGAGGGGACTGGGGACTAGCACAGATACGCAGTATTTT.

The chain carries TRBV9 and TRBJ2-1; 8 bases agree with TRBD2. The V gene's germline CDR1 is SGDLS and CDR2 YYNGEE. This CDR3 is built from 14 residues. J gave up 4 bases and V 3 bases, and 3 bases lay outside the gene matches. CDR3 in DNA: TGTGCCAGCAGCGCTAGCGGGTCTTACAATGAGCAGTTCTTC. Amino acid sequence: CASSASGSYNEQFF. The whole variable domain, remainder taken from reference TRBV9 and TRBJ2-1, is DSGVTQTPKHLITATGQRVTLRCSPRSGDLSVYWYQQSLDQGLQFLIQYYNGEERAKGNILERFSAQQFPDLHSELNLSSLELGDSALYFCASSASGSYNEQFFGPGTRLTVL.

The chain is built from TRBV6-1 and TRBJ1-5, with D possibly matching TRBD1 (6 bases). V gave up 1 base and J gave up 9 bases, with 16 bases separating them. CDR3 length equals 15 residues. Germline-derived CDR1 and CDR2 are MNHNS and SASEGT. The CDR3 sequence: CASSEEETGTRPQHF. CDR3 nucleotide sequence: TGTGCCAGCAGTGAAGAGGAGACGGGGACACGGCCCCAGCATTTT.

The rearrangement joins TRBV6-1 to TRBJ1-1; 8 positions agree with TRBD1. There are 14 residues in the CDR3. With V trimmed by 6 bases and J by 0 bases, 3 bases remained unmatched. Germline lookup yields CDR1 MNHNS and CDR2 SASEGT. The CDR3: CASRRGQVNTEAFF. Written as DNA, the CDR3 is TGTGCCAGCAGGCGGGGACAGGTGAACACTGAAGCTTTCTTT.

The chain employs TRBV2 and TRBJ2-7; possibly TRBD1 for D (5 bases). CDR1 is SNHLY, CDR2 FYNNEI, per germline. This CDR3 is built from 11 residues. Trimming stripped 7 bases from V and 7 bases from J, with 11 bases between. CDR3 sequence: CASTSYREQYF. The CDR3 DNA sequence: TGTGCCAGCACCAGCTACAGGGAGCAGTACTTC.

The chain is built from TRBV7-3 and TRBJ2-1; 11 nucleotides match TRBD2. Germline V gene data show CDR1 as SGHTA and CDR2 as FQGTGA. The CDR3 is made up of 15 amino acids. V dropped 5 bases and J dropped 5; count of bases not matched to a gene: 5. CDR3 sequence: CASSPLAGGNNEQFF. CDR3 bases: TGTGCCAGCAGCCCATTAGCGGGGGGGAACAATGAGCAGTTCTTC.

The chain joins TRBV10-3 to TRBJ1-5; 11 nucleotides line up with TRBD1. CDR3 length: 12 amino acids. Germline CDR1 ENHRY, CDR2 SYGVKD. Trimming removed 10 bases from V and 7 bases from J; junction bases left unmatched: 3. The CDR3 DNA follows: TGTGCCACGGGACAGGGGGTACAGCCCCAGCATTTT. It codes for CATGQGVQPQHF.

The chain is built from TRBV7-6 and TRBJ2-7, with 8 bases lining up with TRBD1. Trimming took 0 bases from V and 2 from J; bases not matched to a gene: 6. Germline loops: CDR1 SGHVS, CDR2 FNYEAQ. CDR3 size: 16 residues. The CDR3 DNA is TGTGCCAGCAGCTTAGCGGGCGCAGGGGGCCCCTACGAGCAGTACTTC. This encodes CASSLAGAGGPYEQYF. Together with reference TRBV7-6 and TRBJ2-7, the CDR3 gives the full variable domain: GAGVSQSPRYKVTKRGQDVALRCDPISGHVSLYWYRQALGQGPEFLTYFNYEAQQDKSGLPNDRFSAERPEGSISTLTIQRTEQRDSAMYRCASSLAGAGGPYEQYFGPGTRLTVT.

This clone was recorded only once. V usage is TRBV4-2 and J usage is TRBJ2-1, with D possibly matching TRBD2 (6 bases). In germline, CDR1 is LGHNA, CDR2 YNFKEQ. The CDR3 runs 13 residues. V lost 3 bases, J lost 4 bases, and 7 bases lay in between. In nucleotides, the CDR3 is TGTGCCAGCAGCCAGGACTATTACAATGAGCAGTTCTTC. This gives the protein CASSQDYYNEQFF.

The count of this clone is one. The chain recombines TRBV27 with TRBJ2-5, with a weak D call TRBD2 (6 bases). Germline CDR1 reads MNHEY; CDR2 reads SMNVEV (reference sequence). The V and J ends lost 4 bases and 3 bases respectively, with 15 bases between them. The CDR3 loop spans 15 amino acids. DNA for the CDR3: TGTGCCAGCAGTTCCCCATTGCGGGGAAAAGAGACCCAGTACTTC. Protein sequence: CASSSPLRGKETQYF.

The rearrangement links TRBV19 to TRBJ1-5; the D is unclear. CDR3 length equals 15 residues. Germline V gene sequence: CDR1 LNHDA, CDR2 SQIVND (reference sequence). V was cut by 7 bases and J by 1 base, with 14 bases left in between. The CDR3 DNA reads as TGTGCCAGTACCCCGGGGAGCCGGAGCAATCAGCCCCAGCATTTT. Its protein is CASTPGSRSNQPQHF.